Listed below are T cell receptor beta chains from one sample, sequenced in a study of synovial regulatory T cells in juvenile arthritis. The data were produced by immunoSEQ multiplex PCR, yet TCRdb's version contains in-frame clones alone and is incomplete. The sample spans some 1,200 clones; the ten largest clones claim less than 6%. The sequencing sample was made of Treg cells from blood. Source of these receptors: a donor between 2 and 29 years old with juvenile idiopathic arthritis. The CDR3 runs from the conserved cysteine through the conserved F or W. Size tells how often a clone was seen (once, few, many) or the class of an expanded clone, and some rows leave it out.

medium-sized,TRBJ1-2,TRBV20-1,CSAPDGYGYTF
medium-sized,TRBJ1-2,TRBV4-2,CASSDSSGSREDRLYGYTF
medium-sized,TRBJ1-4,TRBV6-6,CANSYRGHEKLFF
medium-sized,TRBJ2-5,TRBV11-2,CASGRTGQSLETQYF
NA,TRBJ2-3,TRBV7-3,CASSLLAPDTQYF
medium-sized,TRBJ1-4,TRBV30,CAWSVLPATNEKLFF
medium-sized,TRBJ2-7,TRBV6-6,CASSYPASGSIYEQYF
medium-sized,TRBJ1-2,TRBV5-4,CASSFSKGIYGYTF
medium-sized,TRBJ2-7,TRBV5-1,CASSRNTYEQYF
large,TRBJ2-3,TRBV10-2,CASSHPSGRNTDTQYF
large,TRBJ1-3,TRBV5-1,CASSNPPGTGNTIYF
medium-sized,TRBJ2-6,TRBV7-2,CASSLRGPGFSGANVLTF
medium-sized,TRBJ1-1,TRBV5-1,CASSLAGQIYTEAFF
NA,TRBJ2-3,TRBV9,CASSVTSGGVSTDTQYF
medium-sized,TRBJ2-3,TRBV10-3,CATTGTLADTQYF
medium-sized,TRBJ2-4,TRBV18,CASSPDLSAKNIQYF
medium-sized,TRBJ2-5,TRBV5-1,CASSLGPIETQYF
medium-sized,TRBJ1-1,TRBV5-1,CASSFGTGLTNTEAFF
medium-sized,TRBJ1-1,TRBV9,CASSVGTGGGGAEAFF
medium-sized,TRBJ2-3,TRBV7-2,CASSAKQGFTDTQYF
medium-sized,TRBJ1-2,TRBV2,CASSKGTRYGYTF
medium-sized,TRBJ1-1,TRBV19,CASSTVTGGLIWNTEAFF
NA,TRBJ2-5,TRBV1,CTSSHSGLKGETQYF
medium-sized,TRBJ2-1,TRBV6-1,CASSENPGVNEQFF
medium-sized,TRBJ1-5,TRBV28,CASSLGRVLGHQPQHF
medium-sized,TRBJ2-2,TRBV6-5,CASTPRQAPGELFF
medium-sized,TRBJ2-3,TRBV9,CASSLEPQRRTDTQYF
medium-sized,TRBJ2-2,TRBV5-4,CASSLLPGGKSGELFF
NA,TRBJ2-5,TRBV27,CASSLRGLAQETQYF